Below, 16 T cell receptor beta chains from the same sample are listed, as sequenced in a study of cytomegalovirus exposure and HLA in healthy donors. Researchers ran the PCR with 60 Vbeta and 13 Jbeta primers. Profiling relied on immunoSEQ multiplex PCR, and the TCRdb table lists in-frame clones only, not all of them. The data hold about 130,000 clones, with 81% observed a single time. Sequences were obtained from PBMCs. Receptor source: a man between 18 and 35 years old in good health and CMV-seronegative.

This clone was detected only once. The chain couples TRBV4-3 to TRBJ1-1, with 7 bases fitting TRBD1. The CDR3 sequence is 16 residues long. Germline V gene sequence: CDR1 LGHNA, CDR2 YSLEER. J lost 0 bases, V lost 1 base, and 5 bases had no gene match. The CDR3 nucleotides are TGCGCCAGCAGCCAAGGAAGGGACAGCTTGAACACTGAAGCTTTCTTT. Protein product: CASSQGRDSLNTEAFF.

This clone was seen a few times. The chain recombines TRBV30 with TRBJ1-1; 7 nucleotides align to TRBD1. Germline V gene lookup returns CDR1 GTSNPN and CDR2 SVGIG (reference sequence). V was pared by 1 base and J by 8 bases, with 7 bases of the junction left unmatched. This CDR3 has 13 residues. The CDR3 reads CAWSAGTAQEAFF. CDR3 DNA: TGTGCCTGGAGTGCTGGGACAGCGCAAGAAGCTTTCTTT. Filled out from reference TRBV30 and TRBJ1-1, the complete variable domain reads SQTIHQWPATLVQPVGSPLSLECTVEGTSNPNLYWYRQAAGRGLQLLFYSVGIGQISSEVPQNLSASRPQDRQFILSSKKLLLSDSGFYLCAWSAGTAQEAFFGQGTRLTVV.

This chain connects TRBV12-5 to TRBJ1-2, with TRBD1 matching 11 bases. The J segment lost 3 bases and the V segment lost 5 bases, leaving 5 bases of the junction unmatched. The CDR3 totals 15 residues. The germline V gene encodes CDR1 LGHNT and CDR2 FRNRAP. The CDR3 nucleotides are TGTGCTAGTGGTGTGGGGGACAGGGGGTACTATGGCTACACCTTC. Residues: CASGVGDRGYYGYTF.

The chain uses TRBV5-1 and TRBJ2-6, with 10 bases that match TRBD2. This CDR3 has 22 amino acids. The germline V gene has CDR1 SGHRS and CDR2 YFSETQ. After removal of 4 bases from V and 0 bases from J, the junction contained 19 bases not matched to a gene. This CDR3 reads CASSPPRGGTSAITSGANVLTF. Written as DNA, the CDR3 is TGCGCCAGCAGCCCCCCAAGGGGCGGGACTAGCGCAATAACCTCTGGGGCCAACGTCCTGACTTTC.

The chain carries TRBV28 and TRBJ1-3; D is uncertain. The CDR3 sequence is 12 residues long. The germline CDR1 and CDR2 sequences are MDHEN and SYDVKM. Trimming cost V 3 bases and J 3 bases, with 3 bases left between them. In DNA form, the CDR3 reads TGTGCCAGCAGTTTCGGTGGAAACACCATATATTTT. The encoded protein is CASSFGGNTIYF.

This clone was seen once. The rearrangement joins TRBV5-4 to TRBJ2-1; 9 bases are shared with TRBD2. This CDR3 region has 17 residues. From germline, CDR1 is SGHNT and CDR2 YYREEE (reference sequence). Unmatched junction bases numbered 13, after V lost 4 bases and J lost 5 bases. CDR3 loop: CASSQTFSGGPNNEQFF. In nucleotides, the CDR3 is TGTGCCAGCAGCCAAACCTTTAGCGGGGGTCCAAACAATGAGCAGTTCTTC. Full variable domain (remainder filled in from reference TRBV5-4 and TRBJ2-1): ETGVTQSPTHLIKTRGQQVTLRCSSQSGHNTVSWYQQALGQGPQFIFQYYREEENGRGNFPPRFSGLQFPNYSSELNVNALELDDSALYLCASSQTFSGGPNNEQFFGPGTRLTVL.

The CDR3 protein is CASNLPLEDIQYF. The CDR3 DNA follows: TGTGCCAGCAATCTTCCCCTCGAGGACATTCAGTACTTC. The chain is built from TRBV28 and TRBJ2-4, with unresolved D. Trimming removed 7 bases from V and 8 bases from J, with 15 bases in between. The CDR3 is made up of 13 amino acids. Germline V gene lookup returns CDR1 MDHEN and CDR2 SYDVKM.

The genes are TRBV27 and TRBJ1-5; D perhaps matches TRBD1 (6 bases). V lost 4 bases and J 0 bases, leaving 19 bases between the germline ends. CDR3 length equals 18 residues. Germline V lookup: CDR1 MNHEY, CDR2 SMNVEV (reference sequence). CDR3: CASSSWKDSRNSNQPQHF. DNA for the CDR3: TGTGCCAGCAGTTCCTGGAAGGACAGTCGAAATAGCAATCAGCCCCAGCATTTT.

V and J are TRBV4-3 and TRBJ2-7; 8 nucleotides agree with TRBD1. The length of the CDR3 is 15 residues. Trimming took 4 bases from V and 6 from J; bases not matched to a gene: 11. CDR1 and CDR2 from the germline V gene are LGHNA and YSLEER. The CDR3 sequence: CASSRDGTGLAEQYF. The CDR3 nucleotides are TGCGCCAGCAGCCGAGACGGGACAGGTTTGGCCGAGCAGTACTTC.

The chain recombines TRBV6-5 with TRBJ1-5, with TRBD1 identical over 7 bases. This CDR3 comprises 14 residues. V gave up 5 bases and J gave up 3 bases; unmatched junction bases: 4. CDR1 MNHEY and CDR2 SVGAGI come from the germline V gene. Written as DNA, the CDR3 is TGTGCCAGCAGTCACAGGGGAAACAATCAGCCCCAGCATTTT. Its protein product is CASSHRGNNQPQHF.

J is TRBJ1-2 and V is TRBV9; tentative D call: TRBD1 (5 bases). Trimming left V 0 bases short and J 6 bases short, with 12 bases between. This CDR3 contains 14 residues. CDR1 SGDLS and CDR2 YYNGEE come from the germline V gene. The CDR3 sequence is CASSVEWGRDGYTF. In DNA, the CDR3 is TGTGCCAGCAGCGTAGAGTGGGGGAGGGATGGCTACACCTTC.

The chain recombines TRBV19 with TRBJ2-7; 12 positions agree with TRBD1. This CDR3 has 15 residues. Germline V gene sequence: CDR1 LNHDA, CDR2 SQIVND (reference sequence). Trimming took 7 bases from V and 4 from J; bases not matched to a gene: 8. The CDR3 nucleotides are TGTGCCAGTACCCCGGGGACAGGGGGCTTATACGAGCAGTACTTC. Translation gives CASTPGTGGLYEQYF.

V and J are TRBV19 and TRBJ1-2; D is unclear. CDR1 and CDR2 from the germline V gene are LNHDA and SQIVND (reference sequence). V was clipped by 6 bases and J by 10 bases, with 12 bases between them. The CDR3 consists of 11 residues. The CDR3 loop is CASSKIRSYTF. Here the CDR3 DNA reads TGTGCCAGTAGCAAGATCCGGTCCTACACCTTC.

This clone was observed once. The chain is built from TRBV7-2 and TRBJ1-6; D is unresolved. V was trimmed by 5 bases and J by 6 bases, leaving 14 bases between them. Germline V lookup: CDR1 SGHTA, CDR2 FQGNSA. This CDR3 is 15 amino acids long. CDR3 coding DNA: TGTGCCAGCAGCCCAACGATGGGCCCTAATTCACCCCTCCACTTT. Amino acid sequence: CASSPTMGPNSPLHF.

The chain is built from TRBV7-2 and TRBJ1-1; 9 nucleotides line up with TRBD1. The germline CDR1 and CDR2 sequences are SGHTA and FQGNSA. This CDR3 has 13 amino acids. V trimming: 6 bases; J trimming: 7 bases; junction bases outside the gene matches: 6. CDR3 sequence (DNA): TGTGCCAGCAGACGGACAGGGGCGGATGAAGCTTTCTTT. It encodes CASRRTGADEAFF.

The chain couples TRBV7-2 to TRBJ1-1, with a possible D match to TRBD1 (5 bases). Germline values: CDR1 SGHTA, CDR2 FQGNSA. Deletions cut 1 base from V and 6 bases from J, with 27 bases between. The CDR3 runs 19 residues. The CDR3 spells CASSLVGQLSDISSSEAFF. In nucleotides, the CDR3 is TGTGCCAGCAGCTTAGTGGGCCAACTATCGGACATCTCGTCGTCTGAAGCTTTCTTT.